This T cell receptor (beta chain) was documented in a study of response to subunit inactivated influenza vaccine. This clonotype was counted a few times. V lost 4 bases and J lost 3, with 12 bases in between. The CDR3 covers 14 residues. One entry per CDR3 protein results from TCRdb running MiXCR on the RT-PCR reads. The sample holds 450,000 to 700,000 distinct CDR3 sequences, about 14% seen once. This TCR came from a man between 50 and 59 years old who received an inactivated influenza vaccine. This rearrangement joins TRBV12-3 or TRBV12-4 to TRBJ2-5; maybe TRBD1 (6 bases). The sample here was PBMCs from blood, taken roughly 12 days after vaccination. CDR3 amino acids: CASSYTGPEETQYF. In DNA form, the CDR3 reads TGTGCCAGCAGTTACACAGGGCCGGAAGAGACCCAGTACTTC.